This passage covers 5 T cell receptor beta chains from one sample sequenced in a study of vaccination and CD4 T cells after COVID-19. Treatment described: roughly ten-day PBMC culture with coronavirus spike peptide pools or control peptides (ViraFEST assay). These TCRs are of unknown antigen specificity. Cultured CD4+ T cells had their DNA profiled by the Oncomine TCR Beta short-read assay. TCRdb fed the PCR reads into MiXCR, producing one record per CDR3 protein. The table has about 4,100 distinct CDR3 sequences, approximately 20% seen once. The sequencing input was CD4+ T cells from blood, cultured in vitro. All receptors come from a human donor who had recovered from COVID-19.

Sample share makes this clonotype medium-sized. The V and J genes are TRBV5-4 and TRBJ1-2; possible D gene TRBD1, 6 bases. The V gene lost 0 bases and the J gene lost 4 bases, with 13 bases spanning the gap. Germline CDR1 is SGHNT and CDR2 is YYREEE (reference sequence). This CDR3 spans 15 amino acids. Here the CDR3 reads CASSLADSPFYGYTF. CDR3 coding DNA: TGTGCCAGCAGCTTGGCGGACAGCCCGTTCTATGGCTACACCTTC.

J is TRBJ2-2 and V is TRBV6-1, with 9 bases matching TRBD1. The CDR3 contains 14 residues. CDR1 is MNHNS, CDR2 SASEGT, per germline. V was clipped by 7 bases and J by 7 bases; unmatched bases: 7. CDR3 DNA sequence: TGTGCCAGCACCGAGACAGGGGGTATCGGGGAGCTGTTTTTT. It is translated as CASTETGGIGELFF.

In its sample, this clonotype is medium-sized. V gene TRBV6-1 combines with J gene TRBJ1-5; D gene ambiguous. The length of the CDR3 is 15 residues. V lost 5 bases and J 2 bases, leaving 13 bases between the germline ends. Germline CDR1 reads MNHNS; CDR2 reads SASEGT. The CDR3 DNA follows: TGTGCCAGCAGTCCGCGCCGGACCGGCAATCAGCCCCAGCATTTT. Residues: CASSPRRTGNQPQHF.

The chain uses TRBV6-1 and TRBJ1-2, with D tentatively TRBD1 (6 bases). The V end lost 6 bases, the J end lost 8 bases, and 19 bases lay between the germline ends. The CDR3 has 14 amino acids. Germline CDR1 reads MNHNS; CDR2 reads SASEGT. The CDR3, as DNA: TGTGCCAGCAGCCAATCCAGGGGCCTCGGAGGCTACACCTTC. It specifies CASSQSRGLGGYTF.

V is TRBV19 and J is TRBJ1-6; D is unclear. V was trimmed by 8 bases and J by 7 bases, leaving 15 bases between them. The CDR3 runs to 14 residues. Germline V gene sequence: CDR1 LNHDA, CDR2 SQIVND (reference sequence). In nucleotides, the CDR3 is TGTGCCAGTGGTGACGGCATCCTCAATTCACCCCTCCACTTT. Translating it yields CASGDGILNSPLHF.